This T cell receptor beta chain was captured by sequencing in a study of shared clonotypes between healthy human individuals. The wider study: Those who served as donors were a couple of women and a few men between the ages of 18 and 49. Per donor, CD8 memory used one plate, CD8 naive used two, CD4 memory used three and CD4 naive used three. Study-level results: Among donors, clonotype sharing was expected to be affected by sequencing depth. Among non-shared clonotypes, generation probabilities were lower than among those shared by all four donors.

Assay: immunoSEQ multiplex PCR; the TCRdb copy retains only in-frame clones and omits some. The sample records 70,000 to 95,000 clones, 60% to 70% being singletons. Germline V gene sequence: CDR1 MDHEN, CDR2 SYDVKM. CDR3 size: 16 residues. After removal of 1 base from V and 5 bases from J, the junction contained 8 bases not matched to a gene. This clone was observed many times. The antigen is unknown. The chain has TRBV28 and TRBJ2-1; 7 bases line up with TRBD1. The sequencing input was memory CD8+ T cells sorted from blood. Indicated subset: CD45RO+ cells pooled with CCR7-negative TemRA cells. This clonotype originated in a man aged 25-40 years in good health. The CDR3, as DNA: TGTGCCAGCAGTTTATTATCCGGACAGGAGAACAATGAGCAGTTCTTC. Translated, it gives CASSLLSGQENNEQFF.